This T cell receptor (beta chain) was recovered during a study of monozygotic twins with inflammatory bowel disease. TCRdb re-analyzed the 5' RACE reads; it lists each CDR3 protein once, without DNA. The sample data list approximately 390,000 distinct CDR3 sequences. The length of the CDR3 is 15 residues. Looked up from germline, CDR1 is KGHSH and CDR2 is LQKENI. The V and J genes are TRBV18 and TRBJ2-5; TCRdb calls TRBD2, which cannot be checked without DNA. Sequencing input: blood. The sequence derives from a human donor with ulcerative colitis or Crohn's disease, or a healthy co-twin of an affected twin (not recorded which). The CDR3 loop is CASSLSGTYQETQYF.